The sequence of this T cell receptor (beta chain) was determined in a study of T cell changes during pregnancy in multiple sclerosis. The repertoire was sequenced with immunoSEQ multiplex PCR; TCRdb's copy has only in-frame clones and lacks some. Of roughly 39,000 clones detected, around nine tenths appear once; the ten largest clones hold approximately 0.49%. Between the trimmed V and J ends, which lost 5 bases and 4 bases, there was a span of 10 bases. Germline loops: CDR1 WSHSY, CDR2 SAAADI. The CDR3 consists of 13 residues. Sequencing was performed on CD4+ T cells from peripheral blood mononuclear cells, taken in the first trimester of pregnancy. The chain has TRBV10-2 and TRBJ2-3, with D possibly matching TRBD1 (5 bases). The clonotype was recovered from a female donor in good health, enrolled as a control in a pregnancy study. The CDR3 DNA follows: TGCGCCAGCAGTAAGCAGGGCCCAGATACGCAGTATTTT. Translated, it gives CASSKQGPDTQYF.